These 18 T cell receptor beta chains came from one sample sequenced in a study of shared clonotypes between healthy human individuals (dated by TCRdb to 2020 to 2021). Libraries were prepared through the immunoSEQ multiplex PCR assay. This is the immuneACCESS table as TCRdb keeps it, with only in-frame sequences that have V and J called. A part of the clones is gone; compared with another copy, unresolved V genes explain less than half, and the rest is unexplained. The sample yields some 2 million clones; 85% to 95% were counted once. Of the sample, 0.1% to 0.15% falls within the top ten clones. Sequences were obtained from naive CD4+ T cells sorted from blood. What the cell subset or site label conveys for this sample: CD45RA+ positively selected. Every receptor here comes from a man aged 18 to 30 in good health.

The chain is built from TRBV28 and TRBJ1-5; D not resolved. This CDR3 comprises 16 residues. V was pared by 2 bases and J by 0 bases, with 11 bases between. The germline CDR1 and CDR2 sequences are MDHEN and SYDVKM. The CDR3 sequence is CASSLAGLYSNQPQHF. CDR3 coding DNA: TGTGCCAGCAGTTTAGCGGGCCTTTATAGCAATCAGCCCCAGCATTTT.

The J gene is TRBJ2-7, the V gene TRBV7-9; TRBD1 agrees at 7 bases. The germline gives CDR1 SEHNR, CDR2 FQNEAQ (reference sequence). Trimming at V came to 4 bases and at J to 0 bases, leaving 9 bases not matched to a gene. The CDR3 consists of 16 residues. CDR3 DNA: TGTGCCAGCAGCTCGATATGGACAGGTTCCTCCTACGAGCAGTACTTC. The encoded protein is CASSSIWTGSSYEQYF.

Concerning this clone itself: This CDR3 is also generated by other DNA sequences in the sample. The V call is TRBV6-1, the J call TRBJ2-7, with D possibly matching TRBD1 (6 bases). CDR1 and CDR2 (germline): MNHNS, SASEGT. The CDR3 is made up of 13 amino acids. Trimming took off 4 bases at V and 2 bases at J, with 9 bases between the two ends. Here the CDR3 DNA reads TGTGCCAGCAGTGCCGGGACACCCTACGAGCAGTACTTC. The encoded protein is CASSAGTPYEQYF.

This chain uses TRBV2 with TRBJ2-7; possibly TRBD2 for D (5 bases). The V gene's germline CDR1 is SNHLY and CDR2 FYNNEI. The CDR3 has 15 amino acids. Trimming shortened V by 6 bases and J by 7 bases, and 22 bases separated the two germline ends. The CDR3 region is CASRSDAVLSGEQYF. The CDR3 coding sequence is TGTGCCAGCAGAAGTGACGCTGTTCTATCGGGGGAGCAGTACTTC.

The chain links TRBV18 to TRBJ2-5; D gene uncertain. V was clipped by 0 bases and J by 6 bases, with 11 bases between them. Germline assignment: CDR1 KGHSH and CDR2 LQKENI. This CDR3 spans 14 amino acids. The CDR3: CASSPPAGFQTQYF. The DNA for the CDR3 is TGTGCCAGCTCACCACCGGCAGGCTTCCAGACCCAGTACTTC.

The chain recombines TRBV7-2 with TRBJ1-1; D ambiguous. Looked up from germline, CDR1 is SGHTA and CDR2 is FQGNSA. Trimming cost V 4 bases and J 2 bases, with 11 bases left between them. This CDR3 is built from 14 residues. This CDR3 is CASSSQRLNTEAFF. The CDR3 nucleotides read TGTGCCAGCAGCTCACAGCGTTTAAACACTGAAGCTTTCTTT.

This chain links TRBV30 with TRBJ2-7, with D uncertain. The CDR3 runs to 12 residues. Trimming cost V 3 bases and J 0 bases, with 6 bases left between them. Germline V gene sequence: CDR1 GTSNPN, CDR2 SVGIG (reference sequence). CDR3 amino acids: CAWRASSYEQYF. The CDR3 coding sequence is TGTGCCTGGAGGGCTAGCTCCTACGAGCAGTACTTC.

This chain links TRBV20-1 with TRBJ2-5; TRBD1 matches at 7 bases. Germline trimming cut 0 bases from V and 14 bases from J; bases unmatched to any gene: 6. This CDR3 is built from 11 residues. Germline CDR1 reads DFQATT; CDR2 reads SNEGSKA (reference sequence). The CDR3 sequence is CSARDATGFYF. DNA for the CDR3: TGCAGTGCTAGAGATGCGACAGGGTTCTACTTC.

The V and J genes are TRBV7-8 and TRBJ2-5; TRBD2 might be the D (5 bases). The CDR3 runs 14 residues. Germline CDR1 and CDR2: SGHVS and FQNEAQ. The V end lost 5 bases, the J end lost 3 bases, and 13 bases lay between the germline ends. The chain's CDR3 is CASSPAAGEETQYF. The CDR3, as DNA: TGTGCCAGCAGCCCAGCGGCCGGGGAAGAGACCCAGTACTTC.

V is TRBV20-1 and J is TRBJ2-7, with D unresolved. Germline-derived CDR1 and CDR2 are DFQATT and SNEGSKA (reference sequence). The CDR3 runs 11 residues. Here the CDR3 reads CSPAGSYEQYF. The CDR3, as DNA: TGCAGCCCCGCTGGCTCCTACGAGCAGTACTTC.

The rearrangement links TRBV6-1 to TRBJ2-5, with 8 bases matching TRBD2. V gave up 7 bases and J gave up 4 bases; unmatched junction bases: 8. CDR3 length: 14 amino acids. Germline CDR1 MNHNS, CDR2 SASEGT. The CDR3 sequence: CASKVTSVGETQYF. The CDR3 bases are TGTGCCAGCAAGGTGACTAGCGTCGGAGAGACCCAGTACTTC.

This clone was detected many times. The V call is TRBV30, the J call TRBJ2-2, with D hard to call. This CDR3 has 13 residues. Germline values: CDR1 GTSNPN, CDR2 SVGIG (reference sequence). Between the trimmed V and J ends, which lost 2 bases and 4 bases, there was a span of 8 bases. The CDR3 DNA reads TGTGCCTGGAGTACGAGAGCCACCGGGGAGCTGTTTTTT. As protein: CAWSTRATGELFF.

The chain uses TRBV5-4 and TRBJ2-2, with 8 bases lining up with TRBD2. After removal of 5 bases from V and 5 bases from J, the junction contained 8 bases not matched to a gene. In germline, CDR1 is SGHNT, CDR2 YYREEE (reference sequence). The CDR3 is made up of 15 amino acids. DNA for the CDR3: TGTGCCAGCAGAACGGGGACTAGTAAAACCGGGGAGCTGTTTTTT. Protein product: CASRTGTSKTGELFF.

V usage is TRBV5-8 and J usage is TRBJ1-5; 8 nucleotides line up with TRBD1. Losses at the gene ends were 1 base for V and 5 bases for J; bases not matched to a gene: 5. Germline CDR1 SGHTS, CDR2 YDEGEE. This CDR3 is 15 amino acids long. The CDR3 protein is CASSLTGGLYQPQHF. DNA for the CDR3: TGTGCCAGCAGCTTGACAGGGGGTTTATATCAGCCCCAGCATTTT.

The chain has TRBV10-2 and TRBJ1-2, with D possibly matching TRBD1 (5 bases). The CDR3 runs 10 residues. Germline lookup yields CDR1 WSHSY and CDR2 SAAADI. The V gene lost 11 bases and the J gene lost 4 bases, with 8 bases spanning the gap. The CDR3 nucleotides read TGCGCCTCCAGGGTCTATGGCTACACCTTC. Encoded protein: CASRVYGYTF.

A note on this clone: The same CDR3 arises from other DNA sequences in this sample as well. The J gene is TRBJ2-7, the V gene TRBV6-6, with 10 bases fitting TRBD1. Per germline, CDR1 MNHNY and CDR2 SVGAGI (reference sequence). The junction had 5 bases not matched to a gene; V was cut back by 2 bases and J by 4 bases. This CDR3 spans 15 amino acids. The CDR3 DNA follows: TGTGCCAGCAGTTACGCACGGGACAGGGGTTACGAGCAGTACTTC. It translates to CASSYARDRGYEQYF.

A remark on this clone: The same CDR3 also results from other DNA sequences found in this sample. This CDR3 reads CASSLRRTSTDTQYF. Written as DNA, the CDR3 is TGTGCCAGCAGCTTACGCAGGACTAGCACAGATACGCAGTATTTT. The chain uses TRBV7-9 and TRBJ2-3; possible D gene TRBD2, 5 bases. CDR3 length equals 15 residues. The germline V gene encodes CDR1 SEHNR and CDR2 FQNEAQ (reference sequence). Trimming removed 2 bases at V and 0 bases at J, with 9 bases between.

CDR3 region: CASSLTSGGNEGFF. In nucleotides, the CDR3 is TGTGCCAGCAGCCTTACGTCGGGGGGTAATGAAGGTTTTTTT. V is TRBV7-2 and J is TRBJ2-2; 7 bases fit TRBD2. The germline gives CDR1 SGHTA, CDR2 FQGNSA. V was clipped by 5 bases and J by 17 bases; unmatched bases: 17. The CDR3 is made up of 14 amino acids.